This T cell receptor beta chain was captured in a study of CD8+CD57+ T cells in acquired aplastic anemia. This clonotype was observed at least ten times. TCR beta VDJ and CDR3 were profiled, and genomic DNA was the template. TCRdb reprocessed the reads with MiXCR, giving one entry per CDR3 protein. The sample records roughly 190,000 distinct CDR3 sequences, around 45% being singletons. Trimming shortened V by 7 bases and J by 7 bases, and 14 bases separated the two germline ends. The length of the CDR3 is 13 residues. CD8+CD57+ cell expansion had been shown by flow cytometry in patients chosen for sequencing.

This clonotype was obtained from a human donor with aplastic anemia. The sample taken for sequencing was sorted CD4+, CD8+, or CD8+CD57+ T cells (not recorded which) from PBMCs. The J gene is TRBJ1-5, the V gene TRBV12-3 or TRBV12-4; possibly TRBD1 for D (5 bases). CDR3 in amino acids: CASIRGGGQPQHF. The CDR3 coding sequence is TGTGCCAGCATCCGGGGGGGAGGGCAGCCCCAGCATTTT.